Shown below are 31 T cell receptor beta chains from a single sample sequenced in a study of T-cell reconstitution after alpha-beta-depleted transplantation in children. A TCRbeta library incorporating unique molecular identifiers was prepared. TCRdb re-derived calls from the PCR reads in MiXCR, one entry per CDR3 protein. The data hold over 450,000 distinct CDR3 sequences, with roughly a tenth observed a single time. The sample consisted of PBMCs, taken before TCRalphabeta/CD19-depleted stem cell transplant. These receptors originate from a child aged 2-15 years with inherited bone marrow failure, due to receive a stem cell transplant.

Only a few counts were recorded for this clonotype. The V gene is TRBV10-3, the J gene TRBJ2-1, with 11 bases matching TRBD2. The CDR3 covers 15 residues. Germline assignment: CDR1 ENHRY and CDR2 SYGVKD. With V trimmed by 5 bases and J by 6 bases, 6 bases remained unmatched. The CDR3, as DNA: TGTGCCATCAGTTCGACTAGCGGGATGGCCAATGAGCAGTTCTTC. Translation gives CAISSTSGMANEQFF.

This clonotype was found many times. V and J are TRBV5-1 and TRBJ2-1; 14 bases are shared with TRBD2. V lost 5 bases to trimming and J lost 9 bases; unmatched junction nucleotides: 10. This CDR3 region has 16 residues. The V gene's germline CDR1 is SGHRS and CDR2 YFSETQ. CDR3 in DNA: TGCGCCAGCAGACCTGGGGGGACTAGCGGGAGAATTGAGCAGTTCTTC. Its translation: CASRPGGTSGRIEQFF.

In regard to this clonotype: This may come from a read error, since a much larger clone is one base off. Lacking the conserved final phenylalanine or tryptophan, this CDR3 likely reflects a read error. V and J are TRBV3-1 and TRBJ2-3; D remains ambiguous. V was cut by 0 bases and J by 9 bases, with 4 bases left in between. In germline, CDR1 is LGHDT, CDR2 YNNKEL (reference sequence). The CDR3 covers 11 residues. CDR3 protein: CASSQDRTQYL. The CDR3 DNA is TGTGCCAGCAGCCAAGACAGGACGCAGTATCTT.

In the case of this clonotype: This could be a read error, since a much larger clone is one nucleotide away. This chain uses TRBV6-1 with TRBJ1-2; 8 nucleotides line up with TRBD1. After removal of 6 bases from V and 0 bases from J, the junction contained 6 bases not matched to a gene. CDR1 and CDR2 (germline): MNHNS, SASEGT. This CDR3 has 15 residues. CDR3 protein: CASSRGQATNYGYTF. The CDR3 DNA sequence: TGTGCCAGCAGCCGGGGACAGGCTACTAACTATGGCTACACCTTC.

In this sample, this clonotype turned up many times. The chain is built from TRBV12-3 or TRBV12-4 and TRBJ1-2, with no clear D. There are 18 residues in the CDR3. V shed 5 bases and J shed 1 base, with 23 bases lying between them. The CDR3 sequence: CASSRRFGRLTINYGYTF. CDR3 bases: TGTGCCAGCAGTCGTAGGTTTGGCCGACTTACGATTAACTATGGCTACACCTTC.

Many counts were recorded for this clonotype. The genes are TRBV20-1 and TRBJ2-1, with D perhaps matching TRBD1 (5 bases). The germline V gene encodes CDR1 DFQATT and CDR2 SNEGSKA (reference sequence). The V end was cut by 3 bases, the J end by 6 bases, with 12 bases between. The CDR3 is made up of 13 amino acids. In nucleotides, the CDR3 is TGCAGTGCTAGCTCAGGGTCGGGCAATGAGCAGTTCTTC. Its protein is CSASSGSGNEQFF.

This chain links TRBV18 with TRBJ2-3; D not resolved. The CDR3 loop spans 14 amino acids. V lost 6 bases and J 4 bases, leaving 14 bases between the germline ends. Germline V gene data show CDR1 as KGHSH and CDR2 as LQKENI. This CDR3 reads CASSAGPIADTQYF. In DNA, the CDR3 is TGTGCCAGCTCTGCCGGACCCATCGCAGATACGCAGTATTTT.

This clonotype was observed a few times. The rearrangement links TRBV29-1 to TRBJ2-5; a possible D gene is TRBD2 (6 bases). The germline CDR1 and CDR2 sequences are SQVTM and ANQGSEA. The CDR3 has 16 residues. Trimming removed 4 bases at V and 4 bases at J, with 22 bases between. CDR3 amino acids: CSVADPGTHARETQYF. The CDR3, as DNA: TGCAGCGTTGCTGACCCCGGGACTCACGCGAGAGAGACCCAGTACTTC.

This clonotype was counted at least ten times. The V call is TRBV27, the J call TRBJ2-1, with 12 bases matching TRBD1. Germline assignment: CDR1 MNHEY and CDR2 SMNVEV (reference sequence). The CDR3 has 14 residues. Trimming removed 4 bases from V and 9 bases from J; junction bases left unmatched: 4. The CDR3 bases are TGTGCCAGCAGTTGGGACAGGGGGCCGGGTGAGCAGTTCTTC. This encodes CASSWDRGPGEQFF.

This clonotype was recorded many times. J is TRBJ2-7 and V is TRBV20-1; D is unresolved. CDR1 is DFQATT and CDR2 is SNEGSKA in the germline V gene (reference sequence). V lost 5 bases and J 0 bases, leaving 11 bases between the germline ends. The CDR3 is made up of 13 amino acids. CDR3 nucleotides: TGCAGTGCTGTCGACGACTTCTCCTACGAGCAGTACTTC. Translating it yields CSAVDDFSYEQYF.

This clonotype was found once. This sequence may be a read error, since a much larger clone differs from it by one base. This chain uses TRBV30 with TRBJ2-7; D is perhaps TRBD1 or TRBD2 (8 bases each). This CDR3 is 13 amino acids long. The germline gives CDR1 GTSNPN, CDR2 SVGIG (reference sequence). The CDR3 sequence is CAWNSGTGNEQHF. The CDR3 DNA sequence: TGTGCCTGGAATAGCGGGACAGGTAACGAGCAGCACTTC.

This clonotype was detected many times. The chain recombines TRBV28 with TRBJ2-2, with D unresolved. Trimming cost V 7 bases and J 1 base, with 7 bases left between them. This CDR3 has 13 residues. Germline CDR1 and CDR2: MDHEN and SYDVKM. CDR3 protein: CASTSGNTGELFF. CDR3 in DNA: TGTGCCAGCACCTCCGGGAACACCGGGGAGCTGTTTTTT. Filled out from reference TRBV28 and TRBJ2-2, the complete variable domain reads DVKVTQSSRYLVKRTGEKVFLECVQDMDHENMFWYRQDPGLGLRLIYFSYDVKMKEKGDIPEGYSVSREKKERFSLILESASTNQTSMYLCASTSGNTGELFFGEGSRLTVL.

This clonotype was found many times. V and J are TRBV6-5 and TRBJ2-7; D is possibly TRBD1 (6 bases). There are 14 residues in the CDR3. The germline gives CDR1 MNHEY, CDR2 SVGAGI. The V and J ends lost 6 bases and 1 base respectively, with 13 bases between them. In DNA, the CDR3 is TGTGCCAGCAGACAACTGAGGGGGTCCTACGAGCAGTACTTC. Translation: CASRQLRGSYEQYF.

Notes on this clonotype: This could be a read error, since a much larger clone is one nucleotide away. The gene calls are TRBV2 and TRBJ2-7; D unresolved. The CDR3 is made up of 13 amino acids. Germline lookup yields CDR1 SNHLY and CDR2 FYNNEI. The CDR3: CASSVPASDEQYF. The CDR3 DNA follows: TGTGCCAGCAGTGTTCCAGCCTCCGACGAGCAGTACTTC.

V gene TRBV15 combines with J gene TRBJ1-5, with D possibly matching TRBD1 (5 bases). Between the trimmed V and J ends, which lost 0 bases and 7 bases, there was a span of 16 bases. This CDR3 is built from 16 residues. The V gene's germline CDR1 is LNHNV and CDR2 YYDKDF (reference sequence). The CDR3 region has the DNA TGTGCCACCAGCAGAGACCTCCTTGGGGCGCGGCAGCCCCAGCATTTT. It yields the protein CATSRDLLGARQPQHF.

The V gene is TRBV12-3 or TRBV12-4, the J gene TRBJ2-3; D is unclear. The CDR3 runs 14 residues. V lost 11 bases and J 4 bases, leaving 19 bases between the germline ends. The CDR3 reads CAASAGDIPDTQYF. The CDR3 nucleotides are TGTGCCGCCTCGGCAGGTGATATCCCAGATACGCAGTATTTT.

There are a few counts of this clonotype. The chain uses TRBV9 and TRBJ1-1, with D tentatively TRBD1 (5 bases). Germline V gene sequence: CDR1 SGDLS, CDR2 YYNGEE. Trimming stripped 6 bases from V and 4 bases from J, with 16 bases between. The CDR3 contains 14 residues. This CDR3 is CASTSGTEGTEAFF. In DNA form, the CDR3 reads TGTGCCAGCACCTCCGGGACGGAGGGCACTGAAGCTTTCTTT.

The table lists this clonotype with many counts. V is TRBV5-1 and J is TRBJ2-2; 7 nucleotides match TRBD2. J was trimmed by 5 bases and V by 0 bases; bases with no gene match: 10. CDR3 size: 17 residues. Germline values: CDR1 SGHRS, CDR2 YFSETQ. The CDR3 spells CASSLAWLADLTGELFF. CDR3 bases: TGCGCCAGCAGCTTGGCCTGGCTAGCGGACTTGACCGGGGAGCTGTTTTTT. The full variable domain, with the rest looked up from reference TRBV5-1 and TRBJ2-2, is KAGVTQTPRYLIKTRGQQVTLSCSPISGHRSVSWYQQTPGQGLQFLFEYFSETQRNKGNFPGRFSGRQFSNSRSEMNVSTLELGDSALYLCASSLAWLADLTGELFFGEGSRLTVL.

To note about this clonotype: Compared with germline, one end of the junction differs, possibly owing to a read error. The chain has TRBV20-1 and TRBJ2-7; D not certain. The germline gives CDR1 DFQATT, CDR2 SNEGSKA (reference sequence). The CDR3 totals 15 residues. The CDR3 coding sequence is TGCTGTGCTAGTGTTATCCGTGTGGGGTCCTACGAGCAGTACTTC. Translation gives CCASVIRVGSYEQYF.

This clonotype has at least ten counts. This chain connects TRBV24-1 to TRBJ2-3; 10 bases match TRBD1. This CDR3 comprises 15 residues. Germline V gene sequence: CDR1 KGHDR, CDR2 SFDVKD. Losses at the gene ends were 1 base for V and 5 bases for J; bases not matched to a gene: 2. The CDR3 region has the DNA TGTGCCACCAGTGATTTCGGGACAGGGGAAGATACGCAGTATTTT. Its protein product is CATSDFGTGEDTQYF.

Remarks on this clonotype: This may be a read error, as it is one base from a much larger clone. The chain couples TRBV29-1 to TRBJ2-4; D uncertain. The DNA end lines up better with TRBJ2-1; the J call may be wrong. CDR1 and CDR2 (germline): SQVTM, ANQGSEA. The CDR3 sequence is 12 residues long. DNA of the CDR3: TGCAGCGTTGGGAATGTTAAAAACATTCAGTTCTTC. Encoded protein: CSVGNVKNIQFF.

The chain is built from TRBV19 and TRBJ2-6; D call uncertain. This CDR3 has 19 residues. Germline-derived CDR1 and CDR2 are LNHDA and SQIVND (reference sequence). V lost 5 bases and J 0 bases, leaving 20 bases between the germline ends. CDR3: CASSDILRFRGSGANVLTF. CDR3 in DNA: TGTGCCAGTAGTGACATACTCCGATTCCGAGGCTCTGGGGCCAACGTCCTGACTTTC.

This clonotype showed up many times. The CDR3 loop reads CASSHLLGGSGEIYEQYF. The DNA of the CDR3 is TGCGCCAGCAGCCACCTTCTGGGGGGGAGTGGAGAAATCTACGAGCAGTACTTC. This rearrangement joins TRBV4-3 to TRBJ2-7; 7 nucleotides align to TRBD2. There are 18 residues in the CDR3. V lost 3 bases to trimming and J lost 3 bases; unmatched junction nucleotides: 17. Germline V gives CDR1 LGHNA, CDR2 YSLEER.

This clonotype has a handful of counts. The chain links TRBV10-2 to TRBJ2-7; the D is unclear. Between the trimmed V and J ends, which lost 5 bases and 0 bases, there was a span of 20 bases. The CDR3 has 17 residues. Germline V gene data show CDR1 as WSHSY and CDR2 as SAAADI. The CDR3 bases are TGCGCCAGCAGTACCCCCATACGGAACTACAACTCCTACGAGCAGTACTTC. This translates into CASSTPIRNYNSYEQYF.

This clonotype was detected only a few times. The chain recombines TRBV20-1 with TRBJ2-4, with D unclear. Germline V lookup: CDR1 DFQATT, CDR2 SNEGSKA (reference sequence). V was cut by 1 base and J by 0 bases, with 13 bases left in between. CDR3 length: 16 residues. The DNA of the CDR3 is TGCAGTGCTAGAGGAGTCGCGGCTCTAGCCAAAAACATTCAGTACTTC. Its translation is CSARGVAALAKNIQYF.

In this sample, this clonotype turned up many times. V gene TRBV4-3 combines with J gene TRBJ1-4; TRBD1 aligns across 7 bases. The germline V gene encodes CDR1 LGHNA and CDR2 YSLEER. This CDR3 has 15 residues. J gave up 5 bases and V 1 base, and 4 bases lay outside the gene matches. This chain's CDR3 is CASSQGGGPNEKLFF. The DNA of the CDR3 is TGCGCCAGCAGCCAAGGAGGGGGCCCGAATGAAAAACTGTTTTTT.

This clonotype came up a few times. The chain couples TRBV11-1 to TRBJ2-3, with 11 bases that match TRBD2. In germline, CDR1 is SGHAT, CDR2 FQDESV (reference sequence). J gave up 0 bases and V 5 bases, and 10 bases lay outside the gene matches. This CDR3 contains 18 residues. The chain's CDR3 is CASSVPGTSGTSTDTQYF. CDR3 nucleotides: TGTGCCAGCAGCGTCCCCGGGACTAGCGGAACTAGCACAGATACGCAGTATTTT.

This chain connects TRBV27 to TRBJ1-5; the match to TRBD1 covers 9 bases. CDR1 is MNHEY and CDR2 is SMNVEV in the germline V gene (reference sequence). J gave up 2 bases and V 5 bases, and 10 bases lay outside the gene matches. This CDR3 contains 17 residues. The CDR3 DNA is TGTGCCAGCAGTACCGGGACAGGGTTGAGGGGCAATCAGCCCCAGCATTTT. Translation: CASSTGTGLRGNQPQHF.

In this sample, this clonotype turned up many times. This CDR3 is CASSQFADGYPLATNEKLFF. Here the CDR3 DNA reads TGCGCCAGCAGCCAATTTGCTGACGGCTATCCCCTTGCAACTAATGAAAAACTGTTTTTT. The gene calls are TRBV4-3 and TRBJ1-4, with D unresolved. V was cut by 2 bases and J by 0 bases, with 22 bases left in between. The CDR3 has 20 residues. Germline CDR1 reads LGHNA; CDR2 reads YSLEER.

This clonotype occurred many times. V usage is TRBV12-3 or TRBV12-4 and J usage is TRBJ1-2; D not resolved. V lost 3 bases and J 2 bases, leaving 7 bases between the germline ends. There are 13 residues in the CDR3. DNA of the CDR3: TGTGCCAGCAGTTTCGGACGGAACTATGGCTACACCTTC. It yields the protein CASSFGRNYGYTF.

This clonotype has just a few counts. CDR3 coding DNA: TGCGCCAGCAGCCAAGTCTGGGGTGGTAGCGGGAGGCCCCGGGGGCCTAACCCCCTTAATGAGCAGTTCTTC. The encoded protein is CASSQVWGGSGRPRGPNPLNEQFF. The genes are TRBV4-1 and TRBJ2-1, with TRBD2 matching 10 bases. This CDR3 spans 24 amino acids. Per the germline V gene, CDR1 is MGHRA and CDR2 is YSYEKL. Trimming cost V 1 base and J 7 bases; bases outside gene matches: 31.